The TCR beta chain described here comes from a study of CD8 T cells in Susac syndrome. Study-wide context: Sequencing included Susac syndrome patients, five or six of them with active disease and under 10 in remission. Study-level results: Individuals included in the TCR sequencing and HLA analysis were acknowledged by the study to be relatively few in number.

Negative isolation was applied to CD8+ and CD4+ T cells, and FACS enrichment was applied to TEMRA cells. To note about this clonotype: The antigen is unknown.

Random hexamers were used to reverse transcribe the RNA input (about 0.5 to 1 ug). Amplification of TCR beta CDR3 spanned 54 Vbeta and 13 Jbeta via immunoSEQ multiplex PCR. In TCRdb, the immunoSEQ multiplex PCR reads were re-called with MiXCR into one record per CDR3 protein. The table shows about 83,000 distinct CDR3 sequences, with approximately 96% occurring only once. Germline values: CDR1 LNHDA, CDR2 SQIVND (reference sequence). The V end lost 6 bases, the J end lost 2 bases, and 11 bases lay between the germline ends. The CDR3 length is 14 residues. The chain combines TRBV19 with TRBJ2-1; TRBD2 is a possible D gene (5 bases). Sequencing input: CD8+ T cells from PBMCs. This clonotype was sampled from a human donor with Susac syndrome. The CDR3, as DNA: TGTGCCAGTAGGGCTCCCGGGACCTACAATGAGCAGTTCTTC. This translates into CASRAPGTYNEQFF.